The TCR beta chain under discussion was sequenced for a study of T cells after yellow fever vaccination. Study-level information: Researchers used SMART-Seq v4 Ultra Low Input to prepare fractions that had low cell numbers.

TCRdb called the 5' RACE reads again in MiXCR, with one record for every CDR3 protein. In the table there are 400,000 or so distinct CDR3 sequences, roughly a sixth of which are singletons. The clonotype comes from a man between 18 and 35 years old who received the YFV17D yellow fever vaccine. This material consisted of PBMCs, taken before the yellow fever booster vaccination.

In nucleotides, the CDR3 is TGCGCCAGCAGCTCGGACCTCACAGATACGCAGTATTTT. It translates to CASSSDLTDTQYF. The chain employs TRBV5-1 and TRBJ2-3, with D hard to call. Germline V gene sequence: CDR1 SGHRS, CDR2 YFSETQ. The CDR3 is 13 residues long. V lost 3 bases to trimming and J lost 2 bases, with 7 bases between them.